This T cell receptor beta chain is from a study of shared clonotypes between healthy human individuals. Researchers partitioned CD4+ cells into CD45RA+ naive and CD45RA-negative memory subsets. As for this clone: This specimen includes other DNA sequences encoding the same CDR3.

Sequenced by immunoSEQ multiplex PCR; TCRdb stores in-frame clones only, minus some. The data hold 780,000 or so clones, with over 55% observed a single time. The CDR3 covers 13 residues. CDR1 and CDR2 (germline): KGHSH, LQKENI. V lost 0 bases and J 0 bases, leaving 1 base between the germline ends. Sequenced sample: memory CD4+ T cells sorted from blood. Subset in this sample: CD45RA-negative fraction. The sequence was collected from a woman in her twenties or thirties in good health. The chain combines TRBV18 with TRBJ2-3; no firm D call. Here the CDR3 DNA reads TGTGCCAGCTCACCACCCAGCACAGATACGCAGTATTTT. Translating gives CASSPPSTDTQYF.